These T cell receptor beta chains were read from a single sample in a study of cytomegalovirus exposure and HLA in healthy donors. TCRdb's copy holds only in-frame clones and misses some; the assay was immunoSEQ multiplex PCR. The sample lists over 130,000 clones, about four fifths occurring once. The material sequenced was PBMCs. All receptors derive from a human donor in good health. Both conserved end residues are trimmed from each CDR3. The D gene is left open where the match is weak.

V gene	D gene	CDR3 protein
TRBV9	TRBD2	ASSVTSGGSYNEQF
TRBV4-3	TRBD2	ASSQDSGSIYEQY
TRBV4-2	.	ASSQDQAGSYEQY
TRBV15	.	ATSRDQSAGATEAF
TRBV4-2	.	ASSQSLGSSDTQY
TRBV14	.	ASSLMLGRETQY
TRBV6-5	.	ASSYSQTGSYEQY
TRBV7-9	.	ASSDPGVNTQY
TRBV4-3	.	ASSQEGPGDGTQY
TRBV7-2	.	ASSLPGPQETQY
TRBV6-5	.	ASSYSNRRRNTEAF
TRBV6-1	TRBD1	ASSVQQGAHEQY
TRBV15	.	ATSRDVTQSSWGYT
TRBV19	.	ASSIDRTSYEQY
TRBV5-4	.	ASSLKLAQETQY
TRBV7-2	.	ASSRGHSGANVLT
TRBV13	TRBD2	ASSDSGGALEQF
TRBV10-3	TRBD1	AEPHRGKNTEAF
TRBV9	TRBD1	ASSVEGQANSPLH
TRBV10-3	TRBD1	AIREGGGNEKLF
TRBV27	.	ASSRRDNTYEQY
TRBV7-9	TRBD2	ASSMPGGALQETQY
TRBV18	TRBD1	ASSPSTGDEADTQY
TRBV6-4	.	ASSDFPSSEQF
TRBV6-1	.	ASSGPGRETNQPQH
TRBV27	.	ASSSRGSPLH
TRBV28	.	ASSPEISDTQY
TRBV9	.	ASSVVEGREQY
TRBV5-1	.	ASSLFSGTTRGTGANVLT
TRBV11-2	TRBD1	ASSLSRGRDYEQY
TRBV29-1	.	SVLRSSYEQY
TRBV15	TRBD2	ATSRDPSGGDQETQY
TRBV5-4	TRBD2	ASSQGLAGSGELF
TRBV6-6	TRBD1	ASSRTGALGETQY
TRBV25-1	TRBD1	ASSGRTGITEAF
TRBV5-4	.	ASSLDGAGNSPLH
TRBV29-1	TRBD2	SVKEGAGETQY
TRBV5-1	TRBD2	ASSSGLANYEQY
TRBV29-1	.	SVTEFGELF